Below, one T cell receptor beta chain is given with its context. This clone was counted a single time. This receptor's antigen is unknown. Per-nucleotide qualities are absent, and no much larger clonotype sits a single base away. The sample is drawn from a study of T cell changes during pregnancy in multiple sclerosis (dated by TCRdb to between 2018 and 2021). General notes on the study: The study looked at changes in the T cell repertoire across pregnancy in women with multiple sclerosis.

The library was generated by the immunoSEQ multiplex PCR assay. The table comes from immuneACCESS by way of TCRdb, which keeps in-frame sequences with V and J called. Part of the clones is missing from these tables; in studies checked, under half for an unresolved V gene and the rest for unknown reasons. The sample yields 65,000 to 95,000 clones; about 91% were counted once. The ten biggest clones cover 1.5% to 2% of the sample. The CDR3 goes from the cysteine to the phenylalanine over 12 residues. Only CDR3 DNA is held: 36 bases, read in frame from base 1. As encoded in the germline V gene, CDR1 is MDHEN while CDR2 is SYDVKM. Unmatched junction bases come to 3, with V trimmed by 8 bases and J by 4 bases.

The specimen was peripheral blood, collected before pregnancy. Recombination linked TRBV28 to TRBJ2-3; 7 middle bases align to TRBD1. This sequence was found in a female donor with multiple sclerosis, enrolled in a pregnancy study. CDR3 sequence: CASHRGPDTQYF. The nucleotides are TGTGCCAGCCACAGGGGCCCAGATACGCAGTATTTT.